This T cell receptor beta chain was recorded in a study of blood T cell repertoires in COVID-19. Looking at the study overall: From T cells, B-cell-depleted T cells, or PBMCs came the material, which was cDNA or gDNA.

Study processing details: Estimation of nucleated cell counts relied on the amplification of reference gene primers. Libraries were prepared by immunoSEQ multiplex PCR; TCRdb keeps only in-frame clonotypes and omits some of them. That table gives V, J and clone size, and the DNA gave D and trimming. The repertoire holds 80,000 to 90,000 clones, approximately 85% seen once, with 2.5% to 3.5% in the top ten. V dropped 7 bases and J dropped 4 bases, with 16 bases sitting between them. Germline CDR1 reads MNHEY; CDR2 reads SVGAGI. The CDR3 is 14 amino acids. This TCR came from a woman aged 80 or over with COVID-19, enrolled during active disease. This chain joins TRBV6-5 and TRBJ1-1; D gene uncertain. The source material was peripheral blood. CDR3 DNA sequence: TGTGCCAGCATAAGTTCAGGAGCGGGCACTGAAGCTTTCTTT. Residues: CASISSGAGTEAFF.